Following are 18 T cell receptor beta chains from one sample sequenced in a study of T cells in localized non-small cell lung cancer. TCRdb's table, derived via immunoSEQ multiplex PCR, lists solely in-frame clones and lacks some. The profile shows some 130,000 clones, 89% of them singletons. This specimen consisted of peripheral blood, obtained before any cancer treatment. All receptors come from a female donor aged 60 or older with stage I lung adenocarcinoma.

The rearrangement links TRBV5-1 to TRBJ2-3; 8 positions agree with TRBD2. V was pared by 6 bases and J by 4 bases, with 10 bases of the junction left unmatched. The germline gives CDR1 SGHRS, CDR2 YFSETQ. The CDR3 has 15 residues. The DNA for the CDR3 is TGCGCCAGCACCCGGGGGGGATCGCACCCAGATACGCAGTATTTT. Translating gives CASTRGGSHPDTQYF.

The rearrangement joins TRBV28 to TRBJ1-2, with 10 bases identical to TRBD1. There are 15 residues in the CDR3. The germline V gene encodes CDR1 MDHEN and CDR2 SYDVKM. The ends lost 5 bases at V and 3 bases at J; junction bases unmatched: 6. The CDR3 nucleotides are TGTGCCAGCAGTGGCGCTGGACAGGGGGACTATGGCTACACCTTC. Translating gives CASSGAGQGDYGYTF.

The V gene is TRBV7-8, the J gene TRBJ2-3, with 8 bases lining up with TRBD2. J was trimmed by 6 bases and V by 1 base; bases with no gene match: 9. Germline V gene lookup returns CDR1 SGHVS and CDR2 FQNEAQ. This CDR3 is 16 amino acids long. The CDR3 loop reads CASSLVSGGGVDTQYF. CDR3 nucleotides: TGTGCCAGCAGCTTAGTGAGCGGGGGCGGGGTGGATACGCAGTATTTT.

On this clone itself: Other DNA sequences in this sample translate to the same CDR3. The chain is built from TRBV29-1 and TRBJ2-3; 7 bases line up with TRBD1. This CDR3 comprises 12 residues. The V and J ends lost 6 bases and 1 base, in that order; junction bases with no gene match: 1. Per germline, CDR1 SQVTM and CDR2 ANQGSEA. The CDR3 DNA sequence: TGCAGCGTCGGACAGGGCACAGATACGCAGTATTTT. Its protein product is CSVGQGTDTQYF.

The V gene is TRBV19, the J gene TRBJ2-7; D uncertain. The CDR3 totals 12 residues. V lost 0 bases and J lost 6, with 6 bases in between. From germline, CDR1 is LNHDA and CDR2 SQIVND (reference sequence). The chain's CDR3 is CASSIDPAEQYF. As DNA, the CDR3 is TGTGCCAGTAGTATAGACCCTGCCGAGCAGTACTTC.

V and J are TRBV28 and TRBJ2-3, with 10 bases matching TRBD1. This CDR3 is 17 amino acids long. CDR1 is MDHEN, CDR2 SYDVKM, per germline. The V and J ends lost 3 bases and 5 bases, in that order; junction bases with no gene match: 11. CDR3 residues: CASSLEGGTGARDTQYF. In DNA form, the CDR3 reads TGTGCCAGCAGTTTGGAGGGAGGGACAGGGGCAAGAGATACGCAGTATTTT.

The CDR3 sequence is CASSTRDTGELFF. CDR3 sequence (DNA): TGTGCCAGCAGTACGCGGGATACCGGGGAGCTGTTTTTT. V and J are TRBV6-4 and TRBJ2-2; D is perhaps TRBD2 (6 bases). Looked up from germline, CDR1 is MRHNA and CDR2 is SNTAGT. The CDR3 runs 13 residues. Trimming removed 5 bases from V and 5 bases from J, with 9 bases in between.

The V call is TRBV30, the J call TRBJ2-3; TRBD2 matches 8 bases. V was pared by 2 bases and J by 1 base, with 11 bases of the junction left unmatched. CDR1 is GTSNPN, CDR2 SVGIG, per germline (reference sequence). The CDR3 is made up of 17 amino acids. CDR3 sequence: CAWSPSPLAGRTDTQYF. CDR3 sequence (DNA): TGTGCCTGGAGTCCTTCCCCCCTAGCGGGCCGCACAGATACGCAGTATTTT.

This chain uses TRBV9 with TRBJ1-1; D remains unclear. The CDR3 spans 13 residues. Trimming removed 0 bases from V and 7 bases from J, with 10 bases in between. The germline V gene encodes CDR1 SGDLS and CDR2 YYNGEE. DNA for the CDR3: TGTGCCAGCAGCGTAGGCCCGAGAGTTGAAGCTTTCTTT. Protein sequence: CASSVGPRVEAFF.

This rearrangement joins TRBV5-4 to TRBJ1-4; the D gene is possibly TRBD1 (5 bases). In germline, CDR1 is SGHNT, CDR2 YYREEE (reference sequence). With 4 bases removed from V and 3 bases from J, the gap between germline ends came to 16 bases. The CDR3 covers 16 residues. Here the CDR3 reads CASSGGEGLANEKLFF. CDR3 DNA: TGTGCCAGCAGCGGGGGGGAGGGCTTGGCTAATGAAAAACTGTTTTTT.

The chain carries TRBV9 and TRBJ2-2; D not resolved. CDR1 and CDR2 (germline): SGDLS, YYNGEE. The CDR3 is 14 amino acids. Trimming shortened V by 3 bases and J by 8 bases, and 14 bases separated the two germline ends. The CDR3 DNA reads TGTGCCAGCAGCGGGCCCGGTTCGACAGGGGAGCTGTTTTTT. Translated, it gives CASSGPGSTGELFF.

The chain employs TRBV2 and TRBJ1-5; D uncertain. Germline V gives CDR1 SNHLY, CDR2 FYNNEI. Trimming took 5 bases from V and 3 from J, leaving 8 bases between them. The CDR3 consists of 13 residues. This chain's CDR3 is CASSYSYNQPQHF. As DNA, the CDR3 is TGTGCCAGCAGTTATTCATACAATCAGCCCCAGCATTTT.

The chain links TRBV7-2 to TRBJ1-1; 7 bases agree with TRBD1. From germline, CDR1 is SGHTA and CDR2 FQGNSA. CDR3 size: 14 residues. V gave up 5 bases and J gave up 2 bases; unmatched junction bases: 5. CDR3 sequence (DNA): TGTGCCAGCAGCCCAGGGACAGCTAACACTGAAGCTTTCTTT. Its protein product is CASSPGTANTEAFF.

This chain links TRBV6-1 with TRBJ1-5, with D possibly matching TRBD1 (5 bases). CDR3 length: 17 amino acids. V was pared by 4 bases and J by 2 bases, with 18 bases between. CDR1 and CDR2 from the germline V gene are MNHNS and SASEGT. This CDR3 reads CASSGGTQSKGNQPQHF. The CDR3 DNA reads TGTGCCAGCAGTGGCGGGACCCAATCTAAGGGCAATCAGCCCCAGCATTTT.

The chain combines TRBV7-2 with TRBJ2-1; TRBD2 matches 10 bases. This CDR3 contains 15 residues. The V and J ends lost 5 bases and 6 bases, in that order; junction bases with no gene match: 7. Per the germline V gene, CDR1 is SGHTA and CDR2 is FQGNSA. The CDR3 loop is CASSISGTSVNEQFF. The CDR3 DNA is TGTGCCAGCAGCATCTCCGGGACTAGCGTCAATGAGCAGTTCTTC.

The V and J genes are TRBV4-1 and TRBJ2-3, with 11 bases identical to TRBD2. Germline loops: CDR1 MGHRA, CDR2 YSYEKL. This CDR3 region has 19 residues. The V segment lost 4 bases and the J segment 3 bases; nucleotides outside the gene matches: 15. The CDR3 sequence is CASSLGGKLLAGVTDTQYF. The CDR3 bases are TGCGCCAGCAGCCTAGGTGGCAAACTACTAGCGGGAGTGACAGATACGCAGTATTTT.

CDR3 nucleotide sequence: TGTGCCAGCAGTTTATGGCTAGCGTACGAGCAGTACTTC. This sequence encodes CASSLWLAYEQYF. V usage is TRBV28 and J usage is TRBJ2-7; perhaps TRBD2 as D (6 bases). Germline values: CDR1 MDHEN, CDR2 SYDVKM. V shed 0 bases and J shed 4 bases, with 7 bases lying between them. This CDR3 contains 13 residues.

V gene TRBV6-5 combines with J gene TRBJ1-2; a weak D match, TRBD1 (5 bases). The CDR3 is 13 residues long. Germline V lookup: CDR1 MNHEY, CDR2 SVGAGI. The V end was cut by 2 bases, the J end by 2 bases, with 6 bases between. The CDR3 sequence is CASSYKGNYGYTF. The CDR3 nucleotides read TGTGCCAGCAGTTACAAGGGGAACTATGGCTACACCTTC.